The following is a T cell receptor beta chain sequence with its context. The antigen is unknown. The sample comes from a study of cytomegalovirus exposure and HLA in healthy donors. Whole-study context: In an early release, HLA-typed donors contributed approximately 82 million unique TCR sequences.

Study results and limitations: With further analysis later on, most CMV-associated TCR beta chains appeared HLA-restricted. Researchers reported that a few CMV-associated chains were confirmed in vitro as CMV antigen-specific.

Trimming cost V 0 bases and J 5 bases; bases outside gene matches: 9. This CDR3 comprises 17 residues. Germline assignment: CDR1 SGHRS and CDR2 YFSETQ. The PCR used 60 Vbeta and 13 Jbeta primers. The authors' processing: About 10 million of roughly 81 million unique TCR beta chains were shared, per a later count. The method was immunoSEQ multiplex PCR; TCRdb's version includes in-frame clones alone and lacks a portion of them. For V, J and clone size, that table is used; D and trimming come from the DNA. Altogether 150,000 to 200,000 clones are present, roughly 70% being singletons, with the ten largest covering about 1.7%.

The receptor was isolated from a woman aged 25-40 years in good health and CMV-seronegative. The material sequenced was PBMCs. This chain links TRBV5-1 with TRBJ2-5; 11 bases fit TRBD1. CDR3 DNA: TGCGCCAGCAGCTTGGTCCCCGGGACAGGGGGTCGGGAGACCCAGTACTTC. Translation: CASSLVPGTGGRETQYF.